Below, 18 T cell receptor beta chains from the same sample are listed, as sequenced in a study of technical replicates of blood from a few donors (dated by TCRdb to 2016 to 2017). Library creation used the immunoSEQ multiplex PCR assay. As stored in TCRdb, this immuneACCESS dataset retains in-frame rearrangements with V and J assigned. A fraction of the clones does not appear; measured against another copy, unresolved V genes explain less than half of the discrepancy, and the remainder lacks a known reason. The sample yields about 70,000 clones; approximately 96% were counted once. The top ten hold 0.2% to 0.25% of the sample. Sequenced input: T cells isolated from PBMCs. The receptors come from a human donor in good health.

CDR3 sequence: CASSLLLSSGELFF. In nucleotides, the CDR3 is TGTGCCAGCAGTTTATTGCTATCGTCCGGGGAGCTGTTTTTT. V usage is TRBV27 and J usage is TRBJ2-2, with D hard to call. Trimming took off 1 base at V and 6 bases at J, with 9 bases between the two ends. The CDR3 runs to 14 residues. The germline V gene has CDR1 MNHEY and CDR2 SMNVEV (reference sequence).

The chain combines TRBV13 with TRBJ2-5; TRBD1 aligns across 9 bases. From germline, CDR1 is PRHDT and CDR2 FYEKMQ (reference sequence). V shed 5 bases, J shed 5 bases, and the junction held 24 bases outside the gene matches. The CDR3 covers 20 residues. The CDR3 protein is CASSRMVTTGTGILSETQYF. For the CDR3, the DNA is TGTGCCAGCAGCCGTATGGTCACTACCGGGACAGGGATCCTCAGTGAGACCCAGTACTTC.

The chain has TRBV7-9 and TRBJ1-1; D not resolved. Trimming cost V 5 bases and J 4 bases, with 17 bases left between them. The CDR3 is made up of 15 amino acids. CDR1 is SEHNR and CDR2 is FQNEAQ in the germline V gene (reference sequence). The DNA of the CDR3 is TGTGCCAGCAGCAGAAGTGAACAGTTAATCACTGAAGCTTTCTTT. Amino acids: CASSRSEQLITEAFF.

The gene calls are TRBV28 and TRBJ1-4; 7 bases line up with TRBD1. This CDR3 is built from 14 residues. The V segment lost 3 bases and the J segment 8 bases; nucleotides outside the gene matches: 6. The germline V gene has CDR1 MDHEN and CDR2 SYDVKM. CDR3 sequence (DNA): TGTGCCAGCAGTTTGGGGACAGATTCAGAAAAACTGTTTTTT. Residues: CASSLGTDSEKLFF. The full variable domain, with the rest looked up from reference TRBV28 and TRBJ1-4, is DVKVTQSSRYLVKRTGEKVFLECVQDMDHENMFWYRQDPGLGLRLIYFSYDVKMKEKGDIPEGYSVSREKKERFSLILESASTNQTSMYLCASSLGTDSEKLFFGSGTQLSVL.

The J gene is TRBJ1-2, the V gene TRBV9, with 9 bases aligning to TRBD1. CDR1 SGDLS and CDR2 YYNGEE come from the germline V gene. V was pared by 3 bases and J by 5 bases, with 5 bases of the junction left unmatched. The CDR3 contains 14 residues. This CDR3 reads CASSAAGTGYGYTF. CDR3 sequence (DNA): TGTGCCAGCAGCGCGGCGGGGACAGGGTATGGCTACACCTTC.

The chain has TRBV18 and TRBJ1-4; D gene uncertain. Germline CDR1 KGHSH, CDR2 LQKENI. The CDR3 is made up of 12 amino acids. The germline V and J ends were trimmed by 3 bases and 4 bases, with 3 bases remaining between them. The CDR3 sequence: CASSPRNEKLFF. The CDR3 coding sequence is TGTGCCAGCTCACCCCGTAATGAAAAACTGTTTTTT. The full variable domain, in which reference TRBV18 and TRBJ1-4 provide the parts outside the CDR3, is NAGVMQNPRHLVRRRGQEARLRCSPMKGHSHVYWYRQLPEEGLKFMVYLQKENIIDESGMPKERFSAEFPKEGPSILRIQQVVRGDSAAYFCASSPRNEKLFFGSGTQLSVL.

The J gene is TRBJ2-1, the V gene TRBV14, with D possibly matching TRBD1 (5 bases). Trimming pared 6 bases from V and 1 base from J, leaving 19 bases between. There are 17 residues in the CDR3. Germline assignment: CDR1 SGHDN and CDR2 FVKESK. The CDR3 spells CASRARVGASSYNEQFF. In DNA, the CDR3 is TGTGCCAGCAGGGCCAGGGTTGGTGCGAGTTCCTACAATGAGCAGTTCTTC.

The rearrangement uses TRBV7-9 and TRBJ1-6; 9 bases agree with TRBD1. CDR1 and CDR2 from the germline V gene are SEHNR and FQNEAQ (reference sequence). This CDR3 contains 16 residues. V was pared by 5 bases and J by 5 bases, with 7 bases of the junction left unmatched. CDR3 residues: CASSPGTGPNNSPLHF. CDR3 nucleotide sequence: TGTGCCAGCAGCCCTGGGACAGGGCCCAATAATTCACCCCTCCACTTT.

The rearrangement links TRBV14 to TRBJ2-3, with a possible D match to TRBD2 (5 bases). The germline gives CDR1 SGHDN, CDR2 FVKESK. Trimming took 2 bases from V and 4 from J, leaving 13 bases between them. The CDR3 consists of 15 residues. The CDR3 is CASSQNRGSPDTQYF. The CDR3 nucleotides read TGTGCCAGCAGCCAAAACCGAGGGAGCCCAGATACGCAGTATTTT.

The gene calls are TRBV6-6 and TRBJ2-7; D is ambiguous. CDR3 length equals 13 residues. Germline loops: CDR1 MNHNY, CDR2 SVGAGI (reference sequence). Trimming removed 3 bases from V and 2 bases from J, with 8 bases in between. The CDR3 loop reads CASSYGLTYEQYF. In DNA, the CDR3 is TGTGCCAGCAGTTATGGCCTGACCTACGAGCAGTACTTC.

This rearrangement joins TRBV4-1 to TRBJ1-1, with 9 bases lining up with TRBD1. CDR3 length: 17 amino acids. Germline lookup yields CDR1 MGHRA and CDR2 YSYEKL. V gave up 3 bases and J gave up 0 bases; unmatched junction bases: 8. The CDR3 coding sequence is TGCGCCAGCAGCCACTTTACGGGACAGGGATTGAACACTGAAGCTTTCTTT. Translation gives CASSHFTGQGLNTEAFF.

V is TRBV7-8 and J is TRBJ2-7, with TRBD1 identical over 9 bases. The CDR3 runs to 13 residues. The trim removed 5 bases at V and 3 bases at J, leaving 2 bases unmatched. Germline V gives CDR1 SGHVS, CDR2 FQNEAQ. The CDR3 DNA is TGTGCCAGCAGCCGACAGGGGGTCTACGAGCAGTACTTC. This codes for CASSRQGVYEQYF.

V gene TRBV7-3 combines with J gene TRBJ2-5, with 9 bases lining up with TRBD2. Per germline, CDR1 SGHTA and CDR2 FQGTGA. This CDR3 has 16 amino acids. The V and J ends lost 2 bases and 3 bases, in that order; junction bases with no gene match: 7. For the CDR3, the DNA is TGTGCCAGCAGCTTAGGGGGGGCTAGCGGGGAAGAGACCCAGTACTTC. Residues: CASSLGGASGEETQYF. Full variable domain (rest looked up from reference TRBV7-3 and TRBJ2-5): GAGVSQTPSNKVTEKGKYVELRCDPISGHTALYWYRQSLGQGPEFLIYFQGTGAADDSGLPNDRFFAVRPEGSVSTLKIQRTERGDSAVYLCASSLGGASGEETQYFGPGTRLLVL.

This chain links TRBV27 with TRBJ1-1; D ambiguous. The CDR3 length is 14 residues. The germline V gene encodes CDR1 MNHEY and CDR2 SMNVEV (reference sequence). Trimming stripped 3 bases from V and 0 bases from J, with 8 bases between. The CDR3 region is CASSLSLMNTEAFF. The CDR3 DNA reads TGTGCCAGCAGTTTGAGCCTAATGAACACTGAAGCTTTCTTT.

The rearrangement uses TRBV5-1 and TRBJ1-1, with D unclear. Germline V gene lookup returns CDR1 SGHRS and CDR2 YFSETQ. The CDR3 extends over 13 amino acids. The germline V and J ends were trimmed by 3 bases and 0 bases, with 6 bases remaining between them. The CDR3 DNA follows: TGCGCCAGCAGCTCGGGAGTGAACACTGAAGCTTTCTTT. It is translated as CASSSGVNTEAFF.

This sequence joins TRBV10-3 and TRBJ1-5; D is perhaps TRBD1 (5 bases). CDR1 and CDR2 from the germline V gene are ENHRY and SYGVKD. The V end lost 7 bases, the J end lost 4 bases, and 8 bases lay between the germline ends. The CDR3 covers 12 residues. In nucleotides, the CDR3 is TGTGCCATCAATTCAGGGAATCAGCCCCAGCATTTT. Translated, it gives CAINSGNQPQHF.

On this clone: Compared with germline, one end of the junction differs, possibly owing to a read error. This chain uses TRBV27 with TRBJ2-7, with 10 bases aligning to TRBD1. CDR3 length equals 17 residues. From germline, CDR1 is MNHEY and CDR2 SMNVEV (reference sequence). Here the CDR3 DNA reads TGTGCCAGCAGTTCGTCATTGGGACAGGGGATCCCCTACGAGCAGTATTTC. Protein: CASSSSLGQGIPYEQYF.

This clone was observed once. This chain uses TRBV6-4 with TRBJ2-1; 11 nucleotides agree with TRBD2. There are 19 residues in the CDR3. The germline gives CDR1 MRHNA, CDR2 SNTAGT. V lost 3 bases and J lost 1; bases outside the gene matches: 11. DNA for the CDR3: TGTGCCAGCAGTGAAACCCCGCTAGCGGGGGGCCTTTCCTACAATGAGCAGTTCTTC. This translates into CASSETPLAGGLSYNEQFF.